This T cell receptor (beta chain) was sequenced in a study of cytomegalovirus exposure and HLA in healthy donors (dated 2017 in TCRdb). With respect to the entire study: According to an earlier analysis of 587 of the donors, about 179 million T cells yielded approximately 120 million unique TCR beta sequences and 276 Gb of sequence data. Approximately 310 gigabases of sequencing data and roughly 90 million unique TCR sequences were included in an early release covering around 650 HLA-typed donors. Of the roughly 390 genotyped donors, roughly 76% were placed in the genetic ancestry cluster associated with self-reported Caucasian donors. The aim of the study was to test whether cataloging public T cell receptors could identify signatures of past pathogen exposure. Using immunosequencing, the study profiled T cell repertoires from fewer than 850 subjects and related those repertoires to cytomegalovirus serostatus. Besides the first cohort of approximately 670 subjects, a separate validation cohort made up of 120 different subjects was used. To predict cytomegalovirus infection status, the study combined high-throughput TCR immunosequencing, statistical association of individual TCRs with disease status, and machine learning. To study patterns of TCR occurrence, a later analysis re-analyzed previously published TCR beta repertoires from several hundred donors and added high-resolution HLA genotyping. Rather than drawing on any new phenotypic data, the later analysis identified candidate immune exposures from TCR beta sequences and the way those sequences occurred across donors. In an earlier analysis of roughly 600 of the donors, high-throughput TCR beta sequencing was used to judge whether each TCR beta V gene segment behaved as functional or pseudogenic. Donor age, sex, ethnicity and CMV serostatus were compiled alongside the repertoire data. A later genetic analysis used genome-wide SNP genotypes for about three fifths of the roughly 700 donors, treating that subset as a discovery cohort. All discovery cohort repertoires had been generated using a single sequencing platform. Class I and class II HLA loci were covered by the typing at four-digit resolution. Typing coverage differed by locus: A, B, C, DRB1 and DQB1 were typed in about 620-630 donors, DQA1 in about 500, DPA1 in some 600, and DPB1 in approximately 450. Roughly 5 DR-DQ haplotypes were treated as single units for association and clustering because of strong linkage in the cohort. Across 398 genotyped donors of the cohort, an average of approximately 200,000 unique TCR beta nucleotide sequences per donor were sequenced, and approximately 19% of those sequences were non-productive.

The cohort was made up of 666 healthy bone marrow donors. At the time of sampling, all cohort members were nominally healthy, though unrecorded immune exposures were likely present. The donor tested CMV seropositive, placing the donor among the 290 or so seropositive members of the cohort. A peripheral blood sample was provided by each donor, and peripheral blood mononuclear cells were used for TCR beta sequencing. Genomic DNA extraction from the blood cell samples was performed with the Qiagen DNeasy Blood Extraction Kit. Notes on this clone: The antigen this receptor binds is unknown. There are no base qualities to consult, and no much larger clone falls within one base.

The CDR3 runs 17 residues from the cysteine to the phenylalanine. The DNA shown is the 51-base CDR3, in frame from base 1. V lost 1 base and J lost 4 bases; the stretch between them is 17 bases long. CDR1 MDHEN and CDR2 SYDVKM were looked up in the germline V gene. The library was built by means of the immunoSEQ multiplex PCR assay. The multiplex PCR relied on a mix of 60 forward primers for TCR Vbeta segments and 13 reverse primers for TCR Jbeta segments. The CDR3 region of rearranged TCR beta genes was amplified from genomic DNA by a multiplex PCR assay. The amplified TCR beta libraries were sequenced on the Illumina HiSeq System as 87-base-pair reads. The authors processed their data as follows. Across the 670 or so repertoires, a later analysis counted roughly 84 million unique TCR beta chains, 8.5 million to 12 million of which were shared by at least two donors. A nearest-neighbor algorithm error-corrected the raw reads and collapsed the reads into unique sequences, merging closely related sequences to remove PCR and sequencing errors. V, D and J gene segments were assigned by aligning CDR3 sequences to IMGT reference sequences. For a sequence to be retained, a match of at least six nucleotides was required to both a V gene segment and a J gene segment. Rearrangements were called productive when the CDR3 lacked stop codons and stayed in frame with V and J; all others were non-productive. CDR3 was defined according to IMGT convention as the region running from the second conserved V-encoded cysteine to the conserved J-encoded phenylalanine. The earlier analysis of about 640 of the donors excluded any sequence lacking an unambiguous match to a single V gene segment. In an earlier analysis of 587 of the donors, V segments were called functional above 56.7% productive rearrangements and were called segregating when the between-donor standard deviation exceeded 5%. A statistical classification framework was built to diagnose cytomegalovirus status from the catalog of TCR beta chain sequences. In a later analysis, TCR nucleotide sequences were compared against IMGT/GENE-DB human TR gene sequences so that V and J genes could be assigned. In a later analysis, CDR3 sequences and most-parsimonious VDJ recombination scenarios were assigned using the TCRdist pipeline. In a later analysis, each TCR beta chain was defined by its CDR3 amino acid sequence together with its V-gene family, and reads without a unique V-gene family were excluded. In a later analysis, 500 to 700 highly shared, low-generation-probability nucleotide sequences were removed to address suspected cross-contamination and a sequencing artifact. In a later analysis, a clonal expansion index for each public chain was calculated from normalized within-repertoire ranks of inferred template counts. In a later analysis, generation probabilities were computed using a VDJ recombination model fitted to out-of-frame rearrangements, and the results were checked against IGoR. A later analysis scored TCR-TCR, TCR-HLA and TCR-CMV co-occurrence with hypergeometric tests, applying a repertoire-size bias correction to TCR pairs. To estimate false discovery rates, a later analysis permuted the HLA or CMV assignments 20 times. In a later analysis, co-occurring TCRs were grouped using DBSCAN, and TCRdist sequence similarity was added for clustering within HLA-allele-positive subsets. Repertoires with fewer than 30,000 or more than 120,000 public chains were left out of co-occurrence clustering, as were five repertoires with anomalous nucleotide sharing. Sourced from immuneACCESS, this table was stored by TCRdb with only in-frame sequences that have V and J called. A share of the clones is absent; for the studies checked, an unresolved V gene accounts for under half, and the remainder has no known explanation. For V, J and clone size, that table is used; D and trimming come from the DNA. For this sample there are about 120,000 clones; around 77% appear just once. The ten largest account for roughly 9.8% of the sample.

General conclusions and limits of the study: A further reported finding was that TCR beta sequences accurately predicted the HLA-A and HLA-B alleles for most subjects in the first cohort. In a later analysis, HLA-associated TCR beta chains were found to be more clonally expanded and to have lower generation probabilities than equally common non-associated chains. A later analysis reported that several top co-occurrence clusters appeared linked to parvovirus B19, influenza, CMV and Epstein-Barr virus. An association between a missense DCLRE1C variant and V-gene and J-gene trimming of TCR beta chains was found in a later genetic analysis and replicated in an independent cohort. Cytomegalovirus status was reported to be diagnosed by the classifier with high specificity and sensitivity in both the original and validation cohorts. At a false discovery rate of 0.05, a later analysis linked 16,951 TCR beta sequences to specific HLA alleles. Sequencing depth was assumed to be roughly uniform across donors in the presence/absence analyses, though that assumption may not hold. Because counts were too low, 15 to 20 rarely observed V segments, including chromosome 9 orphons, were excluded from the earlier analysis of 587 of the donors. Most TCR sequences were observed very rarely across donors, whereas some public TCRs were present in many individuals. In an earlier analysis of roughly 560 of the donors, most TCR beta V segments were observed in productive rearrangements about 87% or about 30% of the time, broadly matching IMGT annotations. A total of fewer than 200 TCR beta chains were listed by the study as associated with cytomegalovirus. The 87-base-pair reads could not distinguish some IMGT-functional V segments, including TRBV6-2 and TRBV6-3, so those segments were excluded. According to a later analysis, most CMV-associated TCR beta chains appeared to be HLA-restricted, and the HLA associations seemed to be driven largely by CMV exposure. A few of the identified cytomegalovirus-associated TCR beta chains were confirmed in vitro to be specific for cytomegalovirus antigens. Only TCR beta chains were sequenced in this cohort, and the absence of alpha or paired-chain data limited detectable features. Correlated functional status among segregating V segments might be attributable to linkage disequilibrium, but an unknown experimental factor could not be ruled out. It was suggested by the authors that the approach could potentially be generalized to other disease states and immunological phenotypes. Compared with the roughly 700-donor mean, donors in an Asian-associated ancestry cluster had fewer N-insertions in productive TCRs, according to a later genetic analysis. HLA typing was unavailable for some donors at each locus, so association tests used only the typed subset. A cluster of highly shared sequence variants was judged likely to represent a technical artifact of the sequencing pipeline. Assigning TCR associations to individual alleles was difficult when HLA alleles, especially DR and DQ, strongly co-occurred. Immune exposure information for the cohort was limited to CMV serostatus. In a later analysis, the rate of TCR association differed among HLA loci, with DRB1 alleles having the most associated TCRs and HLA-C alleles having the fewest.

Material: PBMCs. The chain is made from TRBV28 and TRBJ1-3; a tentative D call is TRBD1 (6 bases match). The TCR comes from a man between 40 and 49 years old in good health and CMV-seropositive. The CDR3 in this case is CASSLYRRGLSGNTIYF. The nucleotide sequence is TGTGCCAGCAGTTTATATCGGCGGGGGCTCTCAGGAAACACCATATATTTT.